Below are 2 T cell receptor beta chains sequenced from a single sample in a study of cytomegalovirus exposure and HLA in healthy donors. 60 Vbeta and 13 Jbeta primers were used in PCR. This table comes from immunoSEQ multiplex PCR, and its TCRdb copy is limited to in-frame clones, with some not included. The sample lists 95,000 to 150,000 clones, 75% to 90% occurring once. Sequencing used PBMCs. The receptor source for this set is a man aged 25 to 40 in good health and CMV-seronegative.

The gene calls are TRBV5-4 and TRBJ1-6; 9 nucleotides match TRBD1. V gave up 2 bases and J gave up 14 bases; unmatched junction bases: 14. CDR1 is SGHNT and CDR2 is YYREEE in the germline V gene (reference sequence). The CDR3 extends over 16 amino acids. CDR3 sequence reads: CASSLETGGWVWALHF. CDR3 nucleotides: TGTGCCAGCAGCTTAGAAACAGGGGGCTGGGTATGGGCCCTCCACTTT.

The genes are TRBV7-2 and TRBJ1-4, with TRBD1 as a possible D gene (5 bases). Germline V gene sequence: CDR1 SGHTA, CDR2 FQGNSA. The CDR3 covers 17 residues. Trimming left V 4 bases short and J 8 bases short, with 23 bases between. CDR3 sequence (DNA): TGTGCCAGCAGCTCTTTCCCCGGGCAGGGAAGACGCGAAAAACTGTTTTTT. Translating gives CASSSFPGQGRREKLFF.